One sample yielded the 2 T cell receptor beta chains listed below, sequenced in a study of blood T cell repertoires in COVID-19. The data were produced by immunoSEQ multiplex PCR, yet TCRdb's version contains in-frame clones alone and is incomplete. The repertoire consists of over 200,000 clones, with roughly 76% occurring once and the leading ten covering approximately 5.4%. The sequenced sample consisted of peripheral blood. The receptors originated from a human donor in a cohort sampled during active COVID-19.

V usage is TRBV5-1 and J usage is TRBJ2-7; perhaps TRBD1 as D (6 bases). V lost 1 base to trimming and J lost 3 bases, with 11 bases between them. This CDR3 has 14 residues. Germline CDR1 is SGHRS and CDR2 is YFSETQ. Written as DNA, the CDR3 is TGCGCCAGCAGCTTGAAACAGGGCGGCTACGAGCAGTACTTC. This gives the protein CASSLKQGGYEQYF. Supplemented by reference TRBV5-1 and TRBJ2-7, the full variable domain reads KAGVTQTPRYLIKTRGQQVTLSCSPISGHRSVSWYQQTPGQGLQFLFEYFSETQRNKGNFPGRFSGRQFSNSRSEMNVSTLELGDSALYLCASSLKQGGYEQYFGPGTRLTVT.

This chain connects TRBV12-3 or TRBV12-4 to TRBJ1-2; a weak D match, TRBD1 (5 bases). Deletions cut 4 bases from V and 8 bases from J, with 14 bases between. The CDR3 covers 13 residues. CDR3 sequence reads: CASSSSGVKGYTF. The CDR3 nucleotides are TGTGCCAGCAGTTCCTCGGGGGTTAAGGGCTACACCTTC.